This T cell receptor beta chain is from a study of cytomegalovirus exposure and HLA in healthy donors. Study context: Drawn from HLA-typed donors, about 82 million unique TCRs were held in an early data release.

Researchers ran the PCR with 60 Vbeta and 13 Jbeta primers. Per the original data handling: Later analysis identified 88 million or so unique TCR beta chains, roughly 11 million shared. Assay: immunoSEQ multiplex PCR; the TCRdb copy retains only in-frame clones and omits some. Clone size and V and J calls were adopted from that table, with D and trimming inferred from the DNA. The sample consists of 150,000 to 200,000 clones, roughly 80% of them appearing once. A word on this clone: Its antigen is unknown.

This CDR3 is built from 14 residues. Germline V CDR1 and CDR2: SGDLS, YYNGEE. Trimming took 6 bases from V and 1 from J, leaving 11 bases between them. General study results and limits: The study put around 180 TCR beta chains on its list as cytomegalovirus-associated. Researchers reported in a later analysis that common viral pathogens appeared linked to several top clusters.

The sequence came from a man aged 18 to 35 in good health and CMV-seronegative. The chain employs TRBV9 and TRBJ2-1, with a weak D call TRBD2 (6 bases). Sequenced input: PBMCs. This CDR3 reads CASNGGGSYNEQFF. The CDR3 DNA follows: TGTGCCAGCAACGGAGGAGGGTCCTACAATGAGCAGTTCTTC. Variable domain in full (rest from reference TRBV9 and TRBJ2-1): DSGVTQTPKHLITATGQRVTLRCSPRSGDLSVYWYQQSLDQGLQFLIQYYNGEERAKGNILERFSAQQFPDLHSELNLSSLELGDSALYFCASNGGGSYNEQFFGPGTRLTVL.